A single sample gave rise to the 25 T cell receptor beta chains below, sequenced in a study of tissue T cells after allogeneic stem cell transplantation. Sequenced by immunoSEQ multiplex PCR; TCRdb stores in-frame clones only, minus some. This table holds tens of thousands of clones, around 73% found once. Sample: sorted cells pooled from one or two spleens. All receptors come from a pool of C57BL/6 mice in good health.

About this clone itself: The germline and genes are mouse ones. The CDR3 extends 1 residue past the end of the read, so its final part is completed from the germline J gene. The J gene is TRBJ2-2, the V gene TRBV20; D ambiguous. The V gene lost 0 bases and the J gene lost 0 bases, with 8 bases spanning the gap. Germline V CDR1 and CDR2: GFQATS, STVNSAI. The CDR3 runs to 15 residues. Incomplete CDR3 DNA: TGTGGTGCTAGGGATCAACAGTCAAACACCGGGCAGCTCTAC. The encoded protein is CGARDQQSNTGQLY. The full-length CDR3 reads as CGARDQQSNTGQLYF.

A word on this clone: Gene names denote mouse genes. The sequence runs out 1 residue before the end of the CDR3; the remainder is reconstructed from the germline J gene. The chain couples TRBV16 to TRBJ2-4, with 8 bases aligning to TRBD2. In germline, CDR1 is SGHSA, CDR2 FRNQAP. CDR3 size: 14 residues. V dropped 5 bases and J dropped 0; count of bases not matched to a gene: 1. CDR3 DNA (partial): TGTGCAAGCAGCAGACTGGGGAGTCAAAACACCTTGTAC. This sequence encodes CASSRLGSQNTLY. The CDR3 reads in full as CASSRLGSQNTLYF.

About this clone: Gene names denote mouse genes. This CDR3 is CTCSAVGGRQNTLYF. Partial CDR3 DNA: TGCACCTGCAGTGCAGTTGGGGGGCGTCAAAACACCTTGTAC. The rearrangement links TRBV1 to TRBJ2-4; tentatively, D is TRBD2 (7 bases). The read comes to an end 1 residue before the CDR3 does, leaving the germline J gene to fill in the end. Germline assignment: CDR1 NSQYPW and CDR2 LRSPGD (reference sequence). The CDR3 covers 15 residues. V was trimmed by 1 base and J by 1 base, leaving 9 bases between them.

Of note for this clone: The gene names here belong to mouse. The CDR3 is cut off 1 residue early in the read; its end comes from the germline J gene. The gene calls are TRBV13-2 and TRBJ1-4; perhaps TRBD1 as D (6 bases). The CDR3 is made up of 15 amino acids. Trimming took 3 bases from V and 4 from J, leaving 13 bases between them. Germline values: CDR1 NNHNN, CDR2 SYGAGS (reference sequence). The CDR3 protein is CASGAPGQYNERLFF. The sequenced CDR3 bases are TGTGCCAGCGGTGCCCCGGGACAATACAACGAAAGATTATTT.

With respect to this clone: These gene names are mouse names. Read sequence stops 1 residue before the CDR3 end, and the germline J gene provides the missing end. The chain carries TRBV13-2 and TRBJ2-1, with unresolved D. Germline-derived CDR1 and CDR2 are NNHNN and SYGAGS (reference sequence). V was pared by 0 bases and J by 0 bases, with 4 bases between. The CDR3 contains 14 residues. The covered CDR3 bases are TGTGCCAGCGGTGATGAGGTTAACTATGCTGAGCAGTTC. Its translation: CASGDEVNYAEQF. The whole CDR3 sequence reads CASGDEVNYAEQFF.

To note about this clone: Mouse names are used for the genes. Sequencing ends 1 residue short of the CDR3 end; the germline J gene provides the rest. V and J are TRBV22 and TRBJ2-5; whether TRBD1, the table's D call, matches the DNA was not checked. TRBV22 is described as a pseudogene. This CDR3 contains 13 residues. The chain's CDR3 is CASSCQGEDTQYF. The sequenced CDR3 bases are TGTGCCAGCAGTTGTCAGGGTGAAGACACCCAGTAC.

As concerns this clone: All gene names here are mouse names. The CDR3 loop reads CASSQMDREGNSPLYF. CDR3 DNA (partial): TGTGCCAGCAGCCAAATGGACAGGGAGGGGAATTCGCCCCTCTAC. The chain links TRBV2 to TRBJ1-6; 8 bases map to TRBD1. With the read ending 1 residue before the CDR3 end, the germline J gene is used to fill in that end. TRBJ1-6 is flagged as an ORF with uncertain function. V trimming: 2 bases; J trimming: 7 bases; junction bases outside the gene matches: 7. CDR1 LGHNA and CDR2 YSYQKL come from the germline V gene. This CDR3 region has 16 residues.

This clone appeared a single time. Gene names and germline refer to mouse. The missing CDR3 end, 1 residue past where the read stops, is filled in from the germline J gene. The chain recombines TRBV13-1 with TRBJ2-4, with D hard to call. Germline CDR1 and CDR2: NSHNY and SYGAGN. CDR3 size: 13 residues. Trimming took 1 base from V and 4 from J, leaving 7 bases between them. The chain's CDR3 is CASSDPIKNTLYF. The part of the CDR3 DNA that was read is TGTGCCAGCAGTGATCCCATAAAAAACACCTTGTAC.

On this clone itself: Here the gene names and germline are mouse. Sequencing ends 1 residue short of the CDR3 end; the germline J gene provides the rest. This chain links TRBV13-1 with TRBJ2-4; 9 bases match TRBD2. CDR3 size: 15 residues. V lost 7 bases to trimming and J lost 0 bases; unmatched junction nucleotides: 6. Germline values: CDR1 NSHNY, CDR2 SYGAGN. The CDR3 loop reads CASSDWGTSQNTLYF. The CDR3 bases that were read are TGTGCCAGCTCAGACTGGGGGACTAGTCAAAACACCTTGTAC.

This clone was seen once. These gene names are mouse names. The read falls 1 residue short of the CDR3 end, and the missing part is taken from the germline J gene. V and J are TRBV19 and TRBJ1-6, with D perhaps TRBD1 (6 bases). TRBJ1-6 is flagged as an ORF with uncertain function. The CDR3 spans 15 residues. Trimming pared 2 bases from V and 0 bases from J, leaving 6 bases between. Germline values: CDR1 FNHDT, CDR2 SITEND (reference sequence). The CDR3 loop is CASSMTGSYNSPLYF. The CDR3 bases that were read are TGTGCCAGCAGTATGACAGGTTCCTATAATTCGCCCCTCTAC.

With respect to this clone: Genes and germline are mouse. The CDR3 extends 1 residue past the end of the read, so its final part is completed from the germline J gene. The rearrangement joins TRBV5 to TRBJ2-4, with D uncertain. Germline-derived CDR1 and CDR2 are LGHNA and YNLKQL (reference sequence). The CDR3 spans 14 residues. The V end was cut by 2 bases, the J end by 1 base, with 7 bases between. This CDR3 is CASSQRVGQNTLYF. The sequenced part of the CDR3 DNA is TGTGCCAGCAGCCAAAGGGTGGGTCAAAACACCTTGTAC.

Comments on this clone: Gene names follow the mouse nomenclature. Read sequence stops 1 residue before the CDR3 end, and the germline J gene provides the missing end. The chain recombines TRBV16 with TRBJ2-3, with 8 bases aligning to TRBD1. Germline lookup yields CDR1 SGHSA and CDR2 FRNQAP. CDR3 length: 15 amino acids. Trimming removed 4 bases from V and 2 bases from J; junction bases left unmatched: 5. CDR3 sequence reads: CASSSGQEDAETLYF. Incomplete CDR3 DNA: TGTGCAAGCAGCTCGGGACAGGAGGATGCAGAAACGCTGTAT.

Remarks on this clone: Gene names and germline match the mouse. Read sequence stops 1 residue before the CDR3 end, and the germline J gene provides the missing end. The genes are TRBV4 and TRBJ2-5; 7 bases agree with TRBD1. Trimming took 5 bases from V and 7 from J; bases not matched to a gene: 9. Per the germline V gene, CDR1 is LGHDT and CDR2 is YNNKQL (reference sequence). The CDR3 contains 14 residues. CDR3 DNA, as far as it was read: TGTGCCAGCAGCATCGACAGGGATTATCACACCCAGTAC. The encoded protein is CASSIDRDYHTQY. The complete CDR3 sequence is CASSIDRDYHTQYF.

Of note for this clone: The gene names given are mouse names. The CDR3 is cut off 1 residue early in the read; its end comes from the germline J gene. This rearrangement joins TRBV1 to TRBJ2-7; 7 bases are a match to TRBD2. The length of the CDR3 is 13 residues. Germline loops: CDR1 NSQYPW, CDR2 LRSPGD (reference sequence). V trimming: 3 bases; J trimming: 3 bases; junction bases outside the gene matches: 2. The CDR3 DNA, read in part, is TGCACCTGCAGTGCGAACTGGGGCTATGAACAGTAC. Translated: CTCSANWGYEQY. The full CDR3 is CTCSANWGYEQYF.

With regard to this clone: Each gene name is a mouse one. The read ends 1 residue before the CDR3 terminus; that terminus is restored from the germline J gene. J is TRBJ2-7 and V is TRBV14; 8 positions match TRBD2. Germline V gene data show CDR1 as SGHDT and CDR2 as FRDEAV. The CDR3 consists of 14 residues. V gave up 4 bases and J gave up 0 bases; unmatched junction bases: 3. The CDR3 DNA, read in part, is TGTGCCAGCAGTCCTGGGGGGCGCTCCTATGAACAGTAC. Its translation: CASSPGGRSYEQY. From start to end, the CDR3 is CASSPGGRSYEQYF.

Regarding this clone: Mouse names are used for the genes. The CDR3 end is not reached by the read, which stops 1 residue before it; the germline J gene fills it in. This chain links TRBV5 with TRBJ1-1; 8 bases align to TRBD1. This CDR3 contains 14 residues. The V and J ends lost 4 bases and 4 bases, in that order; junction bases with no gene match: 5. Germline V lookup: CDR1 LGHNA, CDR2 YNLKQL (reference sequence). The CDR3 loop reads CASSPTGGGTEVFF. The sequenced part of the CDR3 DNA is TGTGCCAGCAGCCCCACAGGGGGGGGCACAGAAGTCTTC.

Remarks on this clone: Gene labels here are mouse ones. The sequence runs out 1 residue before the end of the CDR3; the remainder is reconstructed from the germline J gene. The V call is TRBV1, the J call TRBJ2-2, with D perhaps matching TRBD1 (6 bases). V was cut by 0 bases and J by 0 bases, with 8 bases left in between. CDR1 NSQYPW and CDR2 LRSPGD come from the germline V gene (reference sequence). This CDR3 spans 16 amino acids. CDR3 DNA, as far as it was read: TGCACCTGCAGTGCAGATCGGACAGCAAACACCGGGCAGCTCTAC. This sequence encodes CTCSADRTANTGQLY. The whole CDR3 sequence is CTCSADRTANTGQLYF.

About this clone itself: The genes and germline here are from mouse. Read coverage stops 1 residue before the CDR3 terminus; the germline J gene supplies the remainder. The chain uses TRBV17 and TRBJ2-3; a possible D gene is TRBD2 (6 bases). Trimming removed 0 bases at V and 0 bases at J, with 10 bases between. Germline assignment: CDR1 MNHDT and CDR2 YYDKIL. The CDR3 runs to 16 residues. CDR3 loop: CASSRDWGTSAETLYF. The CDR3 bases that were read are TGTGCTAGCAGTAGAGATTGGGGGACTAGTGCAGAAACGCTGTAT.

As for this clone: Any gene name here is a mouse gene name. The CDR3 loop reads CASSWPSAETLYF. The covered CDR3 bases are TGTGCCAGCAGTTGGCCCAGTGCAGAAACGCTGTAT. The rearrangement links TRBV15 to TRBJ2-3, with no clear D. Read coverage stops 1 residue before the CDR3 terminus; the germline J gene supplies the remainder. V was trimmed by 4 bases and J by 0 bases, leaving 5 bases between them. Germline V lookup: CDR1 SGHND, CDR2 FRSKSL. The CDR3 is made up of 13 amino acids.

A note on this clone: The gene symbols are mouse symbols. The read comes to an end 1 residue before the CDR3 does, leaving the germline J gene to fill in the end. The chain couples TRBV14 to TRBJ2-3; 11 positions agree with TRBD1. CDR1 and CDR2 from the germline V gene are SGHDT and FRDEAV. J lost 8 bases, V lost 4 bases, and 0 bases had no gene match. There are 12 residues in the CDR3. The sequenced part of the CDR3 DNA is TGTGCCAGCAGTGGGACAGGGGGAACGCTGTAT. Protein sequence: CASSGTGGTLY. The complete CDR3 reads CASSGTGGTLYF. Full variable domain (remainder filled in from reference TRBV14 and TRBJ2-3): EAGVTQSPRYAVLQEGQAVSFWCDPISGHDTLYWYQQPRDQGPQLLVYFRDEAVIDNSQLPSDRFSAVRPKGTNSTLKIQSAKQGDTATYLCASSGTGGTLYFGSGTRLTVL.

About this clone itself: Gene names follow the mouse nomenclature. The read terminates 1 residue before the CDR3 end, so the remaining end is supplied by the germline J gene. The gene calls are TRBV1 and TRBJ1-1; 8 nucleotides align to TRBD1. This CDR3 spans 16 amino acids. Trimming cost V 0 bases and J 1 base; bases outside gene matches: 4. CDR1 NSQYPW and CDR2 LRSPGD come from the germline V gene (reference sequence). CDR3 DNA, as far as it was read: TGCACCTGCAGTGCAGATAGACAGGGGAGAAACACAGAAGTCTTC. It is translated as CTCSADRQGRNTEVF. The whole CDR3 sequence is CTCSADRQGRNTEVFF. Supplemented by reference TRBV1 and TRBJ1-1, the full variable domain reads VTLLEQNPRWRLVPRGQAVNLRCILKNSQYPWMSWYQQDLQKQLQWLFTLRSPGDKEVKSLPGADYLATRVTDTELRLQVANMSQGRTLYCTCSADRQGRNTEVFFGKGTRLTVV.

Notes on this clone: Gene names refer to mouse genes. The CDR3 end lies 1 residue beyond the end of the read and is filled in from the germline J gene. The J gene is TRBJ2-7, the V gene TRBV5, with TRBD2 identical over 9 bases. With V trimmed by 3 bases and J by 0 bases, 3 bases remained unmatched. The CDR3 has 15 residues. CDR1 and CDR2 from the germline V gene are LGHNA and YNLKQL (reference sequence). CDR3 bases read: TGTGCCAGCAGCCAGCGGACTGGGGCCTCCTATGAACAGTAC. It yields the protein CASSQRTGASYEQY. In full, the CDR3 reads CASSQRTGASYEQYF.

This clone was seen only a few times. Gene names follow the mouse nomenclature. The CDR3 DNA, read in part, is TGTGCCAGCAGAGGACAAACCTATGAACAGTAC. This gives the protein CASRGQTYEQY. The whole CDR3 is CASRGQTYEQYF. The chain combines TRBV19 with TRBJ2-7, with TRBD1 as a possible D gene (5 bases). The read halts 1 residue ahead of the CDR3 end, with the missing end drawn from the germline J gene. CDR3 size: 12 residues. Germline lookup yields CDR1 FNHDT and CDR2 SITEND (reference sequence). V lost 5 bases to trimming and J lost 2 bases, with 8 bases between them.

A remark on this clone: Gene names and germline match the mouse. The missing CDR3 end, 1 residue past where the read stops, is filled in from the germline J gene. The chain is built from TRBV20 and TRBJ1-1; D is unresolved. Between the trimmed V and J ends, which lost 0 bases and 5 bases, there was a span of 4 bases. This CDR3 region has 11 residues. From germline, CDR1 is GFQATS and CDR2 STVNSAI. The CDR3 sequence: CGARDRTEVFF. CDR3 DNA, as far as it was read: TGTGGTGCTAGGGACAGAACAGAAGTCTTC. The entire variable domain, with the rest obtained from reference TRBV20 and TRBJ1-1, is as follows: GALVYQYPRRTICKSGTSMRMECQAVGFQATSVAWYRQSPQKTFELIALSTVNSAIKYEQNFTQEKFPISHPNLSFSSMTVLNAYLEDRGLYLCGARDRTEVFFGKGTRLTVV.

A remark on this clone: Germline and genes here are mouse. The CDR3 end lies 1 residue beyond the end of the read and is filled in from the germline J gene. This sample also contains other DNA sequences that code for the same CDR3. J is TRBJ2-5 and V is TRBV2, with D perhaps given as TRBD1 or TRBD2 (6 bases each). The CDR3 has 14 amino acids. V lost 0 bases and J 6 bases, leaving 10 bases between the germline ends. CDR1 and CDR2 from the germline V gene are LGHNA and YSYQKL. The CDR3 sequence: CASSQDRGQDTQYF. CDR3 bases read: TGTGCCAGCAGCCAAGATCGGGGGCAGGACACCCAGTAC.